The 26 T cell receptor beta chains below all came from one sample that was sequenced in a study of human T cells and chemical hapten exposure. TCRdb reanalysed the RACE reads using MiXCR and keeps one entry per CDR3 protein. The sample records more than 100,000 distinct CDR3 sequences, about 13% being singletons. The time point is: patch test 1, 2 weeks after DPC sensitization. Sample treatment: therapeutic diphenylcyclopropenone sensitization with weekly scalp DPC. This material consisted of whole blood, taken in connection with sensitization to the hapten diphenylcyclopropenone (DPC). The receptors were sampled from a man aged 18-30 years with alopecia areata. Some clones in this sample may be carry-over from other donors' samples.

The chain is built from TRBV7-9 and TRBJ2-2; D not certain. The CDR3 covers 13 residues. Germline assignment: CDR1 SEHNR and CDR2 FQNEAQ (reference sequence). V gave up 5 bases and J gave up 3 bases, with 7 bases separating them. The CDR3 DNA reads as TGTGCCAGCAGCGATACTTACACCGGGGAGCTGTTTTTT. Translating gives CASSDTYTGELFF.

The V and J genes are TRBV14 and TRBJ2-3; D remains unclear. There are 16 residues in the CDR3. V lost 0 bases and J lost 1, with 11 bases in between. Looked up from germline, CDR1 is SGHDN and CDR2 is FVKESK. CDR3 in amino acids: CASSQEGFWGTDTQYF. The CDR3 nucleotides read TGTGCCAGCAGCCAAGAGGGATTTTGGGGCACAGATACGCAGTATTTT. Drawing the rest from reference TRBV14 and TRBJ2-3, the complete variable domain is EAGVTQFPSHSVIEKGQTVTLRCDPISGHDNLYWYRRVMGKEIKFLLHFVKESKQDESGMPNNRFLAERTGGTYSTLKVQPAELEDSGVYFCASSQEGFWGTDTQYFGPGTRLTVL.

This clonotype has ten or more counts. The chain employs TRBV28 and TRBJ2-3; TRBD1 matches at 10 bases. Germline CDR1 and CDR2: MDHEN and SYDVKM. V lost 5 bases, J lost 3 bases, and 8 bases stayed unmatched. The CDR3 length is 16 residues. This CDR3 reads CASSSLDRGVTDTQYF. DNA for the CDR3: TGTGCCAGCAGTAGCCTGGACAGGGGGGTTACAGATACGCAGTATTTT.

A few counts support this clonotype. The genes are TRBV18 and TRBJ1-5, with 7 bases identical to TRBD1. There are 18 residues in the CDR3. Germline loops: CDR1 KGHSH, CDR2 LQKENI. V trimming: 1 base; J trimming: 2 bases; junction bases outside the gene matches: 11. This CDR3 is CASSPRPTGASGNQPQHF. CDR3 DNA: TGTGCCAGCTCACCACGCCCTACAGGGGCCTCCGGCAATCAGCCCCAGCATTTT.

This chain links TRBV11-1 with TRBJ2-7, with D maybe TRBD1 (6 bases). Germline loops: CDR1 SGHAT, CDR2 FQDESV (reference sequence). Trimming took off 5 bases at V and 6 bases at J, with 14 bases between the two ends. This CDR3 comprises 13 residues. Here the CDR3 reads CASSPQDSLEQYV. Written as DNA, the CDR3 is TGTGCCAGCAGCCCCCAGGACAGTCTCGAGCAGTACGTC.

This clonotype has just a few counts. The V call is TRBV3-1, the J call TRBJ2-4, with 8 nucleotides matching TRBD2. The CDR3 is made up of 16 amino acids. Unmatched junction bases numbered 11, after V lost 1 base and J lost 9 bases. The V gene's germline CDR1 is LGHDT and CDR2 YNNKEL (reference sequence). The CDR3 reads CASSQGAGLAGSIQYF. CDR3 sequence (DNA): TGTGCCAGCAGCCAAGGAGCCGGACTAGCAGGAAGCATTCAGTACTTC.

V gene TRBV4-3 combines with J gene TRBJ2-1; D uncertain. The germline V and J ends were trimmed by 4 bases and 8 bases, with 21 bases remaining between them. The CDR3 runs 16 residues. Germline loops: CDR1 LGHNA, CDR2 YSLEER. The CDR3 protein is CASSLQRSLGFDEQFF. CDR3 in DNA: TGCGCCAGCAGCCTCCAAAGATCTCTGGGGTTCGATGAGCAGTTCTTC.

The rearrangement links TRBV6-5 to TRBJ2-3; no firm D call. CDR3 size: 12 residues. Germline-derived CDR1 and CDR2 are MNHEY and SVGAGI. Deletions cut 8 bases from V and 1 base from J, with 7 bases between. The CDR3 DNA reads TGTGCCAGCGCCTCGGGCACAGATACGCAGTATTTT. Residues: CASASGTDTQYF.

The gene calls are TRBV12-3 or TRBV12-4 and TRBJ2-5; a possible D gene is TRBD2 (5 bases). V dropped 10 bases and J dropped 2 bases, with 20 bases sitting between them. The length of the CDR3 is 15 residues. The CDR3 reads CATQRRLARQETQYF. The CDR3, as DNA: TGTGCCACCCAACGCAGATTAGCGAGGCAAGAGACCCAGTACTTC.

The rearrangement joins TRBV4-3 to TRBJ1-4; D gene ambiguous. From germline, CDR1 is LGHNA and CDR2 YSLEER. The V and J ends lost 0 bases and 4 bases respectively, with 15 bases between them. This CDR3 is built from 17 residues. The CDR3 loop reads CASSQDPIGQFNEKLFF. Here the CDR3 DNA reads TGCGCCAGCAGCCAAGATCCCATCGGGCAGTTTAATGAAAAACTGTTTTTT.

V is TRBV5-1 and J is TRBJ2-1; D is unresolved. Between the trimmed V and J ends, which lost 2 bases and 0 bases, there was a span of 3 bases. Germline lookup yields CDR1 SGHRS and CDR2 YFSETQ. The CDR3 runs 13 residues. The DNA of the CDR3 is TGCGCCAGCAGCTTAGCCTCCTACAATGAGCAGTTCTTC. Amino acids: CASSLASYNEQFF.

This rearrangement joins TRBV4-3 to TRBJ2-4, with D hard to call. Per the germline V gene, CDR1 is LGHNA and CDR2 is YSLEER. V lost 1 base, J lost 6 bases, and 13 bases lay in between. This CDR3 contains 15 residues. CDR3: CASSQGVGIRNIQYF. In nucleotides, the CDR3 is TGCGCCAGCAGCCAAGGAGTAGGGATCAGAAACATTCAGTACTTC.

This chain uses TRBV5-4 with TRBJ2-7; the D gene is possibly TRBD1 (5 bases). Germline assignment: CDR1 SGHNT and CDR2 YYREEE (reference sequence). The CDR3 has 13 amino acids. V lost 3 bases, J lost 3 bases, and 10 bases lay in between. CDR3 in amino acids: CASSSDIFYEQYV. In DNA form, the CDR3 reads TGTGCCAGCAGCTCGGACATTTTCTACGAGCAGTACGTC.

This clonotype was observed a few times. This chain links TRBV7-7 with TRBJ2-2; 8 bases line up with TRBD2. The length of the CDR3 is 15 residues. In germline, CDR1 is SSHAT, CDR2 FNYEAQ (reference sequence). The ends lost 3 bases at V and 7 bases at J; junction bases unmatched: 7. CDR3 DNA: TGTGCCAGCAGCTTTTCGGCGGGGGGCAACGGGGAGCTGTTTTTT. It is translated as CASSFSAGGNGELFF.

This clonotype has ten or more counts. The chain links TRBV5-1 to TRBJ2-3; 10 bases match TRBD1. V lost 8 bases to trimming and J lost 2 bases; unmatched junction nucleotides: 2. Germline V CDR1 and CDR2: SGHRS, YFSETQ. The CDR3 is made up of 13 amino acids. CDR3 nucleotide sequence: TGCGCCAGTAGACAGGGGGCCACAGATACGCAGTATTTT. Translated: CASRQGATDTQYF.

The V call is TRBV25-1, the J call TRBJ1-5, with 7 bases identical to TRBD1. V shed 4 bases, J shed 3 bases, and the junction held 6 bases outside the gene matches. Looked up from germline, CDR1 is MGHDK and CDR2 is SYGVNS. This CDR3 region has 15 residues. In DNA, the CDR3 is TGTGCCAGCAGTGCTCGGGACAGCACCAATCAGCCCCAGCATTTT. Amino acids: CASSARDSTNQPQHF.

This clonotype was detected only a few times. The chain joins TRBV15 to TRBJ2-3; D not resolved. The CDR3 runs 14 residues. CDR1 and CDR2 from the germline V gene are LNHNV and YYDKDF (reference sequence). The ends were cut back, 0 bases at V and 2 bases at J, with 6 bases in the middle. The CDR3 DNA is TGTGCCACCAGCAGAGATGTGAACACAGATACGCAGTATTTT. Translated, it gives CATSRDVNTDTQYF.

This clonotype has a handful of counts. The chain carries TRBV18 and TRBJ1-4; 7 bases fit TRBD1. The trim removed 1 base at V and 1 base at J, leaving 3 bases unmatched. The CDR3 is 16 amino acids. Germline CDR1 reads KGHSH; CDR2 reads LQKENI. CDR3 sequence reads: CASSPLRQGTNEKLFF. The CDR3 bases are TGTGCCAGCTCACCACTAAGACAGGGAACTAATGAAAAACTGTTTTTT.

The CDR3 region has the DNA TGTGCCAGCAGCGTAGAGGAGAGCAGACCAAGCACAGATACGCAGTATTTT. Translation gives CASSVEESRPSTDTQYF. The chain carries TRBV9 and TRBJ2-3; D gene uncertain. Trimming removed 0 bases at V and 0 bases at J, with 14 bases between. CDR3 size: 17 residues. CDR1 and CDR2 (germline): SGDLS, YYNGEE.

V gene TRBV6-5 combines with J gene TRBJ1-1, with a tentative D call TRBD1 (6 bases). The V gene lost 9 bases and the J gene lost 4 bases, with 12 bases spanning the gap. The CDR3 length is 12 residues. The V gene's germline CDR1 is MNHEY and CDR2 SVGAGI. The chain's CDR3 is CASTGGTTEAFF. DNA for the CDR3: TGTGCCAGTACGGGGGGCACCACTGAAGCTTTCTTT.

This chain joins TRBV20-1 and TRBJ2-3; weak D call: TRBD2 (7 bases). Trimming took off 3 bases at V and 4 bases at J, with 11 bases between the two ends. CDR3 length equals 13 residues. CDR1 is DFQATT, CDR2 SNEGSKA, per germline (reference sequence). This CDR3 reads CSASGGQADTQYF. Here the CDR3 DNA reads TGCAGTGCTAGCGGGGGGCAGGCAGATACGCAGTATTTT.

This clonotype showed up just a few times. This rearrangement joins TRBV6-6 to TRBJ2-7, with D unclear. The germline CDR1 and CDR2 sequences are MNHNY and SVGAGI (reference sequence). This CDR3 has 15 amino acids. Between the trimmed V and J ends, which lost 3 bases and 2 bases, there was a span of 14 bases. CDR3 sequence reads: CASSYHPTGTYEQYF. The DNA for the CDR3 is TGTGCCAGCAGTTATCATCCGACGGGTACCTACGAGCAGTACTTC.

The table lists this clonotype with a few counts. The chain recombines TRBV13 with TRBJ2-1; 11 nucleotides align to TRBD2. Looked up from germline, CDR1 is PRHDT and CDR2 is FYEKMQ (reference sequence). The CDR3 is made up of 20 amino acids. Trimming at V came to 1 base and at J to 5 bases, leaving 16 bases not matched to a gene. The CDR3 is CASSLVFSSGGPAVNNEQFF. DNA for the CDR3: TGTGCCAGCAGCTTAGTTTTCTCTAGCGGGGGGCCCGCGGTCAACAATGAGCAGTTCTTC.

This clonotype has a handful of counts. This sequence joins TRBV7-8 and TRBJ2-1, with a weak D call TRBD1 (5 bases). Germline lookup yields CDR1 SGHVS and CDR2 FQNEAQ. The ends were cut back, 5 bases at V and 5 bases at J, with 19 bases in the middle. The CDR3 sequence is 16 residues long. CDR3 coding DNA: TGTGCCAGCAGCCCCCGGACGGGTGGGGCAGACAATGAGCAGTTCTTC. It translates to CASSPRTGGADNEQFF.

This clonotype has more than one count but fewer than ten. The chain joins TRBV4-2 to TRBJ2-7; 10 nucleotides agree with TRBD1. There are 14 residues in the CDR3. CDR1 LGHNA and CDR2 YNFKEQ come from the germline V gene. V gave up 2 bases and J gave up 3 bases; unmatched junction bases: 1. Here the CDR3 reads CASSQRTGGYEQYF. The CDR3 DNA reads as TGTGCCAGCAGCCAACGGACAGGGGGCTACGAGCAGTACTTC.

The chain links TRBV11-2 to TRBJ2-7; the D gene is possibly TRBD2 (6 bases). V lost 3 bases and J 3 bases, leaving 15 bases between the germline ends. Germline V gene data show CDR1 as SGHAT and CDR2 as FQNNGV. CDR3 length: 15 residues. This CDR3 reads CASSFGSGGYYEQYV. The CDR3 DNA follows: TGTGCCAGCAGCTTTGGCTCCGGGGGTTACTACGAGCAGTACGTC.